This T cell receptor beta chain was identified in a study of cytomegalovirus exposure and HLA in healthy donors. Study in general: An early release of data contained 75 million to 100 million unique TCRs, which came from HLA-typed donors.

It was with 60 Vbeta and 13 Jbeta primers that the PCR ran. The method was immunoSEQ multiplex PCR; TCRdb's version includes in-frame clones alone and lacks a portion of them. The table includes under 150,000 clones, 81% detected once. The V gene lost 0 bases and the J gene lost 4 bases, with 6 bases spanning the gap. Per germline, CDR1 MGHRA and CDR2 YSYEKL. This CDR3 comprises 13 residues. This clone has a handful of counts. V gene TRBV4-1 combines with J gene TRBJ1-1, with D uncertain. Sequencing was done on a sample of PBMCs. The sequence derives from a man aged 18 to 30 in good health and CMV-seronegative. CDR3 sequence (DNA): TGCGCCAGCAGCCAAGATCTGAGCACTGAAGCTTTCTTT. It is translated as CASSQDLSTEAFF.